Shown below are 3 T cell receptor beta chains from a single sample sequenced in a study of cytomegalovirus exposure and HLA in healthy donors. The PCR had 60 Vbeta and 13 Jbeta primers. Method: immunoSEQ multiplex PCR; TCRdb's copy keeps in-frame clones and lacks some. The sample lists some 160,000 clones, approximately 82% occurring once. Sequenced sample: PBMCs. The receptor source for this set is a male donor in good health and CMV-seronegative.

V usage is TRBV11-2 and J usage is TRBJ2-5; D not certain. V lost 5 bases to trimming and J lost 2 bases, with 12 bases between them. This CDR3 has 14 amino acids. The germline gives CDR1 SGHAT, CDR2 FQNNGV. CDR3 sequence: CASSPLVVQETQYF. The DNA of the CDR3 is TGTGCCAGCAGCCCCCTTGTCGTTCAAGAGACCCAGTACTTC.

The count of this clone is one. V usage is TRBV19 and J usage is TRBJ2-7; a possible D gene is TRBD1 (6 bases). The V end lost 3 bases, the J end lost 4 bases, and 16 bases lay between the germline ends. Germline V gives CDR1 LNHDA, CDR2 SQIVND (reference sequence). The CDR3 length is 15 residues. The CDR3 DNA is TGTGCCAGTAGTATCACCGGGACAACGGTTTACGAGCAGTACTTC. As protein: CASSITGTTVYEQYF.

The rearrangement joins TRBV5-1 to TRBJ2-7, with 13 nucleotides matching TRBD2. The CDR3 is 16 amino acids. Unmatched junction bases numbered 10, after V lost 3 bases and J lost 7 bases. CDR1 is SGHRS and CDR2 is YFSETQ in the germline V gene. CDR3 residues: CASSSGLAGALGEQYF. Here the CDR3 DNA reads TGCGCCAGCAGCTCCGGACTAGCGGGGGCCTTGGGGGAGCAGTACTTC.